This TCR beta chain was sequenced in a study of T-cell memory formation after mild COVID-19. TCRdb called the 5' RACE reads again in MiXCR, with one record for every CDR3 protein. The table lists 65,000 to 100,000 distinct CDR3 sequences, around 13% of them singletons. In germline, CDR1 is DFQATT, CDR2 SNEGSKA (reference sequence). Deletions cut 5 bases from V and 2 bases from J, with 9 bases between. The CDR3 is made up of 12 amino acids. The sequencing sample was made of PBMCs or a T cell subset sorted from them (not recorded which). The TCR was taken from a man aged 18 to 35 who had mild COVID-19 (a few samples of this study predate the infection). Cell type and time point are not known. The chain is built from TRBV20-1 and TRBJ1-2, with D hard to call. CDR3 sequence: CSAEPGNYGYTF. CDR3 DNA: TGCAGTGCTGAACCGGGGAACTATGGCTACACCTTC.